The 30 T cell receptor beta chains below all came from one sample that was sequenced in a study of CD8+ T cells in alopecia areata. Extraction and reverse transcription of RNA yielded cDNA as the sequencing template. Using immunoSEQ multiplex PCR, the repertoire was profiled, and TCRdb retains in-frame clones only, with some absent. The sample includes fewer than 350,000 clones, roughly 50% of them seen just once. Treatment: oral pan-JAK inhibitor, 5-10 mg twice daily. This material consisted of CD4+ T cells sorted from blood, taken at week 24, from a patient treated with tofacitinib. The source of these receptors is a human donor with alopecia areata.

The rearrangement uses TRBV30 and TRBJ1-6, with 10 bases that match TRBD1. The CDR3 extends over 16 amino acids. Germline assignment: CDR1 GTSNPN and CDR2 SVGIG (reference sequence). V lost 3 bases to trimming and J lost 10 bases; unmatched junction nucleotides: 12. The CDR3 spells CAWSLRTGGLRSPLHF. The CDR3, as DNA: TGTGCCTGGAGCCTACGGACAGGGGGTTTGAGGTCACCCCTCCACTTT.

This clone appeared once. This chain links TRBV2 with TRBJ2-5; D ambiguous. Germline lookup yields CDR1 SNHLY and CDR2 FYNNEI. V was shortened by 4 bases and J by 1 base, with 10 bases between the two germline ends. CDR3 length equals 14 residues. The DNA of the CDR3 is TGTGCCAGCAGTGTACGACGGTCCCAAGAGACCCAGTACTTC. It specifies CASSVRRSQETQYF. The entire variable domain, with the rest obtained from reference TRBV2 and TRBJ2-5, is as follows: EPEVTQTPSHQVTQMGQEVILRCVPISNHLYFYWYRQILGQKVEFLVSFYNNEISEKSEIFDDQFSVERPDGSNFTLKIRSTKLEDSAMYFCASSVRRSQETQYFGPGTRLLVL.

V usage is TRBV7-9 and J usage is TRBJ1-5; 8 bases line up with TRBD1. The CDR3 covers 16 residues. Germline loops: CDR1 SEHNR, CDR2 FQNEAQ (reference sequence). After removal of 1 base from V and 6 bases from J, the junction contained 8 bases not matched to a gene. The CDR3 nucleotides are TGTGCCAGCAGCTTAGAAGGCAGGGGGCGAGGTCAGCCCCAGCATTTT. Protein product: CASSLEGRGRGQPQHF.

The gene calls are TRBV30 and TRBJ2-1; D is unclear. Germline V gene sequence: CDR1 GTSNPN, CDR2 SVGIG (reference sequence). This CDR3 is built from 13 residues. The V end was cut by 1 base, the J end by 6 bases, with 10 bases between. The CDR3: CAWSESAANEQFF. The CDR3, as DNA: TGTGCCTGGAGTGAATCGGCAGCCAATGAGCAGTTCTTC.

CDR3 nucleotides: TGCAGCGTTGAAGGGACAATCACAGATACGCAGTATTTT. This gives the protein CSVEGTITDTQYF. V usage is TRBV29-1 and J usage is TRBJ2-3, with D possibly matching TRBD1 (5 bases). V was pared by 1 base and J by 2 bases, with 7 bases between. Germline-derived CDR1 and CDR2 are SQVTM and ANQGSEA. CDR3 length equals 13 residues.

This chain joins TRBV30 and TRBJ2-2; no clear D gene. Germline V lookup: CDR1 GTSNPN, CDR2 SVGIG (reference sequence). CDR3 length equals 11 residues. V lost 3 bases, J lost 6 bases, and 5 bases lay in between. The CDR3, as DNA: TGTGCCTGGAGGTCCGCCGGGGAGCTGTTTTTT. Translation gives CAWRSAGELFF. The full variable domain, with the rest looked up from reference TRBV30 and TRBJ2-2, is SQTIHQWPATLVQPVGSPLSLECTVEGTSNPNLYWYRQAAGRGLQLLFYSVGIGQISSEVPQNLSASRPQDRQFILSSKKLLLSDSGFYLCAWRSAGELFFGEGSRLTVL.

The CDR3 is CSVNGQGLGNEQFF. In nucleotides, the CDR3 is TGCAGCGTGAACGGACAGGGTCTGGGCAATGAGCAGTTCTTC. The chain is built from TRBV29-1 and TRBJ2-1; 8 bases agree with TRBD1. J gave up 6 bases and V 6 bases, and 10 bases lay outside the gene matches. The V gene's germline CDR1 is SQVTM and CDR2 ANQGSEA. The CDR3 runs to 14 residues.

The rearrangement uses TRBV5-1 and TRBJ2-7; no definite D call. CDR3 size: 14 residues. Germline V gene sequence: CDR1 SGHRS, CDR2 YFSETQ. Trimming took 6 bases from V and 3 from J, leaving 16 bases between them. In DNA form, the CDR3 reads TGCGCCAGCAATGGAAGCCGGGCCTACTACGAGCAGTACTTC. Protein: CASNGSRAYYEQYF.

The chain carries TRBV6-5 and TRBJ2-7; D ambiguous. Trimming pared 8 bases from V and 4 bases from J, leaving 3 bases between. There are 9 residues in the CDR3. CDR1 is MNHEY and CDR2 is SVGAGI in the germline V gene. The CDR3 coding sequence is TGTGCCAGCGGGTACGAGCAGTACTTC. It yields the protein CASGYEQYF.

This chain joins TRBV19 and TRBJ2-7; the match to TRBD1 covers 7 bases. The CDR3 spans 14 residues. Germline V lookup: CDR1 LNHDA, CDR2 SQIVND (reference sequence). Germline trimming cut 4 bases from V and 1 base from J; bases unmatched to any gene: 4. The CDR3, as DNA: TGTGCCAGTAGTACCAACAGGGGATCCTACGAGCAGTACTTC. Protein sequence: CASSTNRGSYEQYF.

DNA for the CDR3: TGTGCCAGCAGCTTGGCCGGGACAGGGCCAGACGAGCAGTACTTC. This codes for CASSLAGTGPDEQYF. The V call is TRBV11-2, the J call TRBJ2-7, with 9 positions matching TRBD1. Germline values: CDR1 SGHAT, CDR2 FQNNGV. The CDR3 spans 15 residues. J lost 5 bases, V lost 3 bases, and 8 bases had no gene match.

J is TRBJ1-4 and V is TRBV4-1; perhaps TRBD1 as D (5 bases). V was clipped by 0 bases and J by 0 bases, with 17 bases between them. Per germline, CDR1 MGHRA and CDR2 YSYEKL. The CDR3 is 19 residues long. The CDR3 coding sequence is TGCGCCAGCAGCCAAGATTTGGCCGGGGGGGTTGCAACTAATGAAAAACTGTTTTTT. Translation gives CASSQDLAGGVATNEKLFF.

The chain recombines TRBV7-9 with TRBJ2-1, with D hard to call. From germline, CDR1 is SEHNR and CDR2 FQNEAQ (reference sequence). The CDR3 has 12 residues. Trimming left V 2 bases short and J 6 bases short, with 5 bases between. The DNA of the CDR3 is TGTGCCAGCAGCTTATGGAGCAATGAGCAGTTCTTC. Encoded protein: CASSLWSNEQFF.

The J gene is TRBJ1-6, the V gene TRBV29-1; 8 bases map to TRBD1. J lost 0 bases, V lost 4 bases, and 8 bases had no gene match. This CDR3 is 17 amino acids long. CDR1 is SQVTM, CDR2 ANQGSEA, per germline. The CDR3 spells CSVAYGQGSSYNSPLHF. In DNA, the CDR3 is TGCAGCGTTGCCTACGGACAGGGAAGCTCCTATAATTCACCCCTCCACTTT.

The V call is TRBV7-9, the J call TRBJ2-5, with 9 bases fitting TRBD2. The trim removed 3 bases at V and 3 bases at J, leaving 2 bases unmatched. CDR3 length: 14 residues. Germline V gives CDR1 SEHNR, CDR2 FQNEAQ (reference sequence). As DNA, the CDR3 is TGTGCCAGCAGCTTTTGGACTAGCGAAGAGACCCAGTACTTC. Translating gives CASSFWTSEETQYF. The entire variable domain, with the rest obtained from reference TRBV7-9 and TRBJ2-5, is as follows: DTGVSQNPRHKITKRGQNVTFRCDPISEHNRLYWYRQTLGQGPEFLTYFQNEAQLEKSRLLSDRFSAERPKGSFSTLEIQRTEQGDSAMYLCASSFWTSEETQYFGPGTRLLVL.

The chain links TRBV14 to TRBJ2-5; D is perhaps TRBD2 (6 bases). This CDR3 region has 15 residues. CDR1 is SGHDN and CDR2 is FVKESK in the germline V gene. V lost 2 bases and J lost 0, with 10 bases in between. The CDR3 loop is CASSQPRGYQETQYF. Here the CDR3 DNA reads TGTGCCAGCAGCCAACCCCGGGGGTACCAAGAGACCCAGTACTTC.

V and J are TRBV4-1 and TRBJ2-5; D possibly uses TRBD1 or TRBD2 (5 bases each). CDR3 length: 17 amino acids. Germline V gene lookup returns CDR1 MGHRA and CDR2 YSYEKL. The germline V and J ends were trimmed by 0 bases and 4 bases, with 18 bases remaining between them. The CDR3 sequence is CASSQDTQRGGRETQYF. The CDR3 DNA is TGCGCCAGCAGCCAAGATACTCAAAGGGGCGGGCGAGAGACCCAGTACTTC.

The V and J genes are TRBV6-5 and TRBJ2-7, with D perhaps TRBD1 (7 bases). From germline, CDR1 is MNHEY and CDR2 SVGAGI. This CDR3 has 13 amino acids. The V end lost 10 bases, the J end lost 1 base, and 14 bases lay between the germline ends. CDR3 DNA sequence: TGTGCCACCAAGACAGGGAGGTCCTACGAGCAGTACTTC. Residues: CATKTGRSYEQYF.

The V call is TRBV28, the J call TRBJ2-7, with TRBD2 matching over 10 bases. Germline CDR1 reads MDHEN; CDR2 reads SYDVKM. V was pared by 1 base and J by 2 bases, with 5 bases of the junction left unmatched. CDR3 size: 16 residues. CDR3 sequence reads: CASSLSHGTSAYEQYF. DNA for the CDR3: TGTGCCAGCAGTTTATCCCACGGGACTAGCGCCTACGAGCAGTACTTC.

This sequence joins TRBV30 and TRBJ1-6; perhaps TRBD1 as D (5 bases). CDR3 size: 14 residues. The V and J ends lost 8 bases and 7 bases respectively, with 18 bases between them. The germline V gene has CDR1 GTSNPN and CDR2 SVGIG (reference sequence). The CDR3 DNA is TGTGCCCTCAGGCAGGGCGGCGAAAATTCACCCCTCCACTTT. Protein product: CALRQGGENSPLHF. The variable domain in full, with the rest retrieved from reference TRBV30 and TRBJ1-6, is SQTIHQWPATLVQPVGSPLSLECTVEGTSNPNLYWYRQAAGRGLQLLFYSVGIGQISSEVPQNLSASRPQDRQFILSSKKLLLSDSGFYLCALRQGGENSPLHFGNGTRLTVT.

This clone was counted a few times. Other DNA sequences from this sample encode an identical CDR3 as well. The chain recombines TRBV6-5 with TRBJ1-2, with a possible D match to TRBD1 (6 bases). This CDR3 region has 14 residues. V lost 0 bases to trimming and J lost 2 bases, with 7 bases between them. CDR1 MNHEY and CDR2 SVGAGI come from the germline V gene. DNA of the CDR3: TGTGCCAGCAGTTACTCCGGGGGCAACTATGGCTACACCTTC. Translating it yields CASSYSGGNYGYTF.

The V and J genes are TRBV20-1 and TRBJ1-1; D ambiguous. Germline V gives CDR1 DFQATT, CDR2 SNEGSKA (reference sequence). This CDR3 is built from 11 residues. V was trimmed by 2 bases and J by 11 bases, leaving 12 bases between them. CDR3 sequence: CSARPATQAFF. CDR3 in DNA: TGCAGTGCTAGACCGGCCACTCAGGCTTTCTTT.

This clone was seen a handful of times. The chain links TRBV6-1 to TRBJ2-5, with D uncertain. The CDR3 is 13 amino acids. Trimming left V 2 bases short and J 2 bases short, with 6 bases between. Germline CDR1 is MNHNS and CDR2 is SASEGT. The CDR3 spells CASSEIRQETQYF. DNA for the CDR3: TGTGCCAGCAGTGAAATCAGGCAAGAGACCCAGTACTTC.

This chain connects TRBV25-1 to TRBJ1-2; D might be TRBD1 (5 bases). The germline V gene has CDR1 MGHDK and CDR2 SYGVNS. This CDR3 comprises 15 residues. Trimming stripped 4 bases from V and 1 base from J, with 13 bases between. CDR3 coding DNA: TGTGCCAGCAGTGGAGGATGGGGGATTAACTATGGCTACACCTTC. Protein sequence: CASSGGWGINYGYTF.

The gene calls are TRBV2 and TRBJ2-4; D gene ambiguous. The V gene lost 8 bases and the J gene lost 8 bases, with 10 bases spanning the gap. The CDR3 is 11 residues long. The germline CDR1 and CDR2 sequences are SNHLY and FYNNEI. The CDR3 loop is CASGLTDIQYF. The CDR3 DNA reads TGTGCCAGCGGGCTAACGGACATTCAGTACTTC.

The chain combines TRBV5-6 with TRBJ1-4, with D possibly matching TRBD1 (6 bases). V shed 0 bases and J shed 3 bases, with 15 bases lying between them. The CDR3 runs 17 residues. Germline CDR1 SGHDT, CDR2 YYEEEE. CDR3 in DNA: TGTGCCAGCAGCTTGGCGGGACACCTCAACCCTAATGAAAAACTGTTTTTT. Translated: CASSLAGHLNPNEKLFF.

The chain combines TRBV11-3 with TRBJ1-2, with D hard to call. This CDR3 contains 12 residues. Germline V lookup: CDR1 SGHNT, CDR2 YENEEA. The ends were cut back, 5 bases at V and 6 bases at J, with 10 bases in the middle. The DNA of the CDR3 is TGTGCCAGCAGCCCAGGAATCGATGGCTACACCTTC. The encoded protein is CASSPGIDGYTF.

CDR3 region: CAWRGLGGGQETQYF. The CDR3 coding sequence is TGTGCCTGGAGGGGCCTGGGGGGCGGCCAAGAGACCCAGTACTTC. This chain links TRBV30 with TRBJ2-5, with D perhaps being TRBD1 or TRBD2 (6 bases each). There are 15 residues in the CDR3. Trimming took 3 bases from V and 1 from J, leaving 15 bases between them. Germline CDR1 reads GTSNPN; CDR2 reads SVGIG (reference sequence).

This sequence joins TRBV14 and TRBJ2-1; no clear D. V lost 4 bases to trimming and J lost 8 bases, with 12 bases between them. This CDR3 region has 13 residues. Per germline, CDR1 SGHDN and CDR2 FVKESK. The CDR3 protein is CASSRGLSDEQFF. The CDR3 nucleotides read TGTGCCAGCAGCCGTGGGCTGTCGGATGAGCAGTTCTTC.

The chain uses TRBV5-6 and TRBJ2-7; D is uncertain. The CDR3 contains 12 residues. CDR1 is SGHDT, CDR2 YYEEEE, per germline. Between the trimmed V and J ends, which lost 4 bases and 3 bases, there was a span of 8 bases. CDR3 DNA sequence: TGTGCCAGCAGCGCGACTGACTACGAGCAGTACTTC. Translated, it gives CASSATDYEQYF.